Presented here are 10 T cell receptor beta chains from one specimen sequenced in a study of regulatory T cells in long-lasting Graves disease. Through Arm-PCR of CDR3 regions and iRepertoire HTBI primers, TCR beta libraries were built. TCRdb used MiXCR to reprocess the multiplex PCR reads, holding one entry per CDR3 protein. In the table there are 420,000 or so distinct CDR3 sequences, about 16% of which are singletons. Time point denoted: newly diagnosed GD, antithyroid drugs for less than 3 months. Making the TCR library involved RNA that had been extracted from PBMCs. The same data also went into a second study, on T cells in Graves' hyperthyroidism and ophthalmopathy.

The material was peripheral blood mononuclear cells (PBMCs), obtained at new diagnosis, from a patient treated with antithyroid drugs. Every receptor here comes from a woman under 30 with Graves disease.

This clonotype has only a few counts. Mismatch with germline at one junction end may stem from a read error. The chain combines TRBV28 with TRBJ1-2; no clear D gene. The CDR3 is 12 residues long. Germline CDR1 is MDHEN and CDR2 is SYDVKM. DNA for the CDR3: TGTGCCAGCAAAGGGCTTATCTATAGCTACACCTTC. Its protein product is CASKGLIYSYTF.

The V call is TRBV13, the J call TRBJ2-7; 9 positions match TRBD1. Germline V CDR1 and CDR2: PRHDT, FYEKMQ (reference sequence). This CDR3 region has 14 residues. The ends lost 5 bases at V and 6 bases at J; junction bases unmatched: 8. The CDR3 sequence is CASSKPGQGFEQYF. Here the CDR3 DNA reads TGTGCCAGCAGCAAACCGGGACAGGGCTTCGAGCAGTACTTC.

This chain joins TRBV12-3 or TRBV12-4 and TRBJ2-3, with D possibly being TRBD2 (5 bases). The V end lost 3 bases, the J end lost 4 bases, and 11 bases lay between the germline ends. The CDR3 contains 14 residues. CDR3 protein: CASSFSVEADTQYF. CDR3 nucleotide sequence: TGTGCCAGCAGTTTTTCGGTGGAGGCAGATACGCAGTATTTT.

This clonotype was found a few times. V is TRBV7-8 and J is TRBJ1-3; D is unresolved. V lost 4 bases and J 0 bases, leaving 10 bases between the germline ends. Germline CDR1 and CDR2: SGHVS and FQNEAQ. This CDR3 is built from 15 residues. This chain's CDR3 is CASSSRISSGNTIYF. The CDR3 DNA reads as TGTGCCAGCAGCTCCCGGATTAGCTCTGGAAACACCATATATTTT.

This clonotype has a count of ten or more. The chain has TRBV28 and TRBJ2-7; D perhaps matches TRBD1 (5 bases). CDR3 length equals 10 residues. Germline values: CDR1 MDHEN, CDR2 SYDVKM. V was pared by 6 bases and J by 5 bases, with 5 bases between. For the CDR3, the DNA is TGTGCCAGCAGGGACAACGAGCAGTACTTC. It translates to CASRDNEQYF.

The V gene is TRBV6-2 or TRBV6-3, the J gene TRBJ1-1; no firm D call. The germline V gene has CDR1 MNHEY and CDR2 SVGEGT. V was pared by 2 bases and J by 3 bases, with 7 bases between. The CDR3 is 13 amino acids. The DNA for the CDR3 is TGTGCCAGCAGTTACGCGTTGGACACTGAAGCTTTCTTT. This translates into CASSYALDTEAFF.

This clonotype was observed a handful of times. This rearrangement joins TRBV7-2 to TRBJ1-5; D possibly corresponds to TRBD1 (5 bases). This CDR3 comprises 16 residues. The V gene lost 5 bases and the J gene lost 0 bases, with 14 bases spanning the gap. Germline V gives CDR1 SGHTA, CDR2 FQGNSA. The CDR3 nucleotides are TGTGCCAGCAGCCCACCGGGGGTAAATAGCAATCAGCCCCAGCATTTT. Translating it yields CASSPPGVNSNQPQHF.

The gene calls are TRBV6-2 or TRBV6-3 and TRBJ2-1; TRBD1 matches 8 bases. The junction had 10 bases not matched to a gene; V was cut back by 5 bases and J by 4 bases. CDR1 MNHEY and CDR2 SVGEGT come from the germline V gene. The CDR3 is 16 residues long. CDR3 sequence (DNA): TGTGCCAGCAGTAACACAGGGGGACGACTATACAATGAGCAGTTCTTC. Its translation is CASSNTGGRLYNEQFF.

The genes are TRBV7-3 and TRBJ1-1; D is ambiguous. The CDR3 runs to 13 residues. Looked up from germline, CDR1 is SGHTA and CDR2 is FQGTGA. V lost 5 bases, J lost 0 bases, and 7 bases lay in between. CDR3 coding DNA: TGTGCCAGCAGCCAGAGCCTGAACACTGAAGCTTTCTTT. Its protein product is CASSQSLNTEAFF. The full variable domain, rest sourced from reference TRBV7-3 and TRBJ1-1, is GAGVSQTPSNKVTEKGKYVELRCDPISGHTALYWYRQSLGQGPEFLIYFQGTGAADDSGLPNDRFFAVRPEGSVSTLKIQRTERGDSAVYLCASSQSLNTEAFFGQGTRLTVV.

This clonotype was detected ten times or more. CDR3 sequence reads: CASSPGLAAITDTQYF. Written as DNA, the CDR3 is TGTGCCAGCAGCCCAGGACTAGCTGCTATCACAGATACGCAGTATTTT. The rearrangement links TRBV7-9 to TRBJ2-3; 8 nucleotides align to TRBD2. The germline CDR1 and CDR2 sequences are SEHNR and FQNEAQ (reference sequence). Trimming took 5 bases from V and 2 from J; bases not matched to a gene: 9. This CDR3 region has 16 residues. The full variable domain, in which reference TRBV7-9 and TRBJ2-3 provide the parts outside the CDR3, is DTGVSQNPRHKITKRGQNVTFRCDPISEHNRLYWYRQTLGQGPEFLTYFQNEAQLEKSRLLSDRFSAERPKGSFSTLEIQRTEQGDSAMYLCASSPGLAAITDTQYFGPGTRLTVL.